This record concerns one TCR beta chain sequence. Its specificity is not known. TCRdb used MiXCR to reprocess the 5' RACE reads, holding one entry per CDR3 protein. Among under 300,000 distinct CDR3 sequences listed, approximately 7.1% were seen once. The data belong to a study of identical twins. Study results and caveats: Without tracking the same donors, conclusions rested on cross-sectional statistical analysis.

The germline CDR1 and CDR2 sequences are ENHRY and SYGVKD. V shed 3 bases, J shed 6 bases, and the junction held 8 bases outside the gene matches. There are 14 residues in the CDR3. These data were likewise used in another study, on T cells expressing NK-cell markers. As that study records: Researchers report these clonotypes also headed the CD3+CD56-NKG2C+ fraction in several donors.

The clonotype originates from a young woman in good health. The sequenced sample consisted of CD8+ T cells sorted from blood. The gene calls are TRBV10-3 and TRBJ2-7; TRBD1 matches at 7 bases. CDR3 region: CAISDSNRGGEQYF. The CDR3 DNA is TGTGCCATCAGTGACTCGAACAGGGGTGGCGAGCAGTACTTC.